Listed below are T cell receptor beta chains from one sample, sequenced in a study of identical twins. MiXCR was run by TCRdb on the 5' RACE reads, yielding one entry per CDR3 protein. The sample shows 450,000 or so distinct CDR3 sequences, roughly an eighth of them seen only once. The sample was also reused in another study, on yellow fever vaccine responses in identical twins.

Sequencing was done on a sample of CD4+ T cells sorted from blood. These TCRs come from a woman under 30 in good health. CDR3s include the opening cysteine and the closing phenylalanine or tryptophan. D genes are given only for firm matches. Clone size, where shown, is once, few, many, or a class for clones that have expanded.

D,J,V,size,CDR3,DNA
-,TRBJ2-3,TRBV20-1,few,CSAPRTLIGTDTQYF,TGCAGTGCCCCAAGGACCCTCATCGGTACAGATACGCAGTATTTT
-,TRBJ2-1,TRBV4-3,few,CASSQDRANSYNEQFF,TGCGCCAGCAGCCAAGATCGGGCCAACTCCTACAATGAGCAGTTCTTC
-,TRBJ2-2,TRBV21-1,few,CASSNDGGANTGELFF,TGTGCCAGCAGCAACGATGGCGGGGCGAACACCGGGGAGCTGTTTTTT
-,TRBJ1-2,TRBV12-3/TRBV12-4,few,CASRPEPGFAEGYTF,TGTGCCAGCAGACCTGAACCCGGGTTTGCGGAAGGCTACACCTTC
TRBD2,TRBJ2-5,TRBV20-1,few,CSASFLAGAETQYF,TGCAGTGCTAGCTTCCTAGCGGGAGCGGAGACCCAGTACTTC
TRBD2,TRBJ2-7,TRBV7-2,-,CASSLGSGGAYEQYF,TGTGCCAGCAGCTTAGGGAGCGGGGGGGCGTACGAGCAGTACTTC
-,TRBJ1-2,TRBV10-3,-,CAISEGPIYGYTF,TGTGCCATCAGTGAGGGCCCGATCTATGGCTACACCTTC
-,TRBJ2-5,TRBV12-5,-,CASGLVRGSEETQYF,TGTGCTAGTGGTTTGGTACGGGGATCGGAAGAGACCCAGTACTTC
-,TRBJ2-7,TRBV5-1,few,CASSPGRQGHEQYF,TGCGCCAGCAGCCCGGGACGACAAGGGCACGAGCAGTACTTC
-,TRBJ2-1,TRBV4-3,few,CASSAHRDIPYNEQFF,TGCGCCAGCAGCGCACACCGGGACATCCCCTACAATGAGCAGTTCTTC
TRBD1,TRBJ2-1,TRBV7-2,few,CASSPGQGGEQFF,TGTGCCAGCAGCCCCGGACAGGGAGGCGAGCAGTTCTTC
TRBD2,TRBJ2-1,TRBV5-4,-,CASSLKASGIIVGNEQFF,TGTGCCAGCAGCTTAAAGGCTAGCGGGATCATTGTTGGGAATGAGCAGTTCTTC
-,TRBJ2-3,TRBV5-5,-,CASSFLIQIASTDTQYF,TGTGCCAGCAGCTTTTTAATCCAAATCGCCAGCACAGATACGCAGTATTTT
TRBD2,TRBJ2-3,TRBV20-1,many,CSATSGRVVTDTQYF,TGCAGTGCCACTAGCGGGAGGGTGGTCACAGATACGCAGTATTTT
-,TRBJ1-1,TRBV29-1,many,CSVEASQGTEAFF,TGCAGCGTTGAAGCCTCCCAGGGGACTGAAGCTTTCTTT
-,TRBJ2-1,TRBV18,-,CASSPPYHNEQFF,TGTGCCAGCTCACCACCTTACCACAATGAGCAGTTCTTC
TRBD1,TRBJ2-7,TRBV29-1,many,CSVKGTVLYEQYF,TGCAGCGTTAAAGGGACAGTGCTTTACGAGCAGTACTTC
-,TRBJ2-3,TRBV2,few,CASSAHTDTQYF,TGTGCCAGCAGTGCCCATACAGATACGCAGTATTTT
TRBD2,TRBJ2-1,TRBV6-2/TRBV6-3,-,CASSPAGGATYNEQFF,TGTGCCAGCAGTCCAGCGGGGGGAGCCACCTACAATGAGCAGTTCTTC
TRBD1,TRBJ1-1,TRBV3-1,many,CASSQWPGGAFF,TGTGCCAGCAGCCAATGGCCAGGGGGAGCTTTCTTT
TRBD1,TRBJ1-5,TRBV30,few,CAWSLQGARPQHF,TGTGCCTGGAGCTTACAGGGGGCCCGGCCCCAGCATTTT
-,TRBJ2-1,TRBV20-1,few,CSALEDSNEQFF,TGCAGTGCTCTAGAGGACTCTAATGAGCAGTTCTTC
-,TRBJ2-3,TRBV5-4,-,CASSFRDLTSVLQTDTQYF,TGTGCCAGCAGCTTCCGGGACCTCACGTCGGTACTTCAAACAGATACGCAGTATTTT
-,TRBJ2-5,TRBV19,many,CASSRSVRETQYF,TGTGCCAGTAGTAGATCGGTTAGAGAGACCCAGTACTTC